Listed below are T cell receptor beta chains from one sample, sequenced in a study of T cell clusters in autoimmune cytopenias. With the multiplex PCR reads reprocessed, TCRdb shows one record per CDR3 protein and no DNA. The specimen's table records about 12,000 distinct CDR3 sequences. The same sample was also studied in work on T cell repertoires in aging, cancer and after chemotherapy.

Sequencing input: peripheral blood. Receptors were obtained from a human donor in good health. The CDR3 runs from the conserved cysteine through the conserved F or W. Rows give clone size only sometimes, using once, few, many, or a class for an expanded clone.

clone size: .; CDR3 length: 15; V gene: TRBV15; J gene: TRBJ1-1; CDR3 protein: CATSSHRGLNTEAFF
clone size: medium-sized; CDR3 length: 14; V gene: TRBV11-3; J gene: TRBJ2-3; CDR3 protein: CASSLGGPPDTQYF
clone size: .; CDR3 length: 15; V gene: TRBV12-3/TRBV12-4; J gene: TRBJ1-5; CDR3 protein: CASSFSLNSNQPQHF
clone size: .; CDR3 length: 16; V gene: TRBV19; J gene: TRBJ1-1; CDR3 protein: CASSVKSGGPNTEAFF
clone size: .; CDR3 length: 12; V gene: TRBV12-3/TRBV12-4; J gene: TRBJ1-1; CDR3 protein: CASTDRVLEAFF
clone size: .; CDR3 length: 13; V gene: TRBV19; J gene: TRBJ1-2; CDR3 protein: CASTGQGADGYTF
clone size: .; CDR3 length: 15; V gene: TRBV10-3; J gene: TRBJ2-1; CDR3 protein: CAIAGGGLADNEQFF
clone size: .; CDR3 length: 14; V gene: TRBV6-5; J gene: TRBJ1-2; CDR3 protein: CASSTQGGGYGYTF
clone size: .; CDR3 length: 16; V gene: TRBV19; J gene: TRBJ2-3; CDR3 protein: CASTPAEAGDPDTQYF
clone size: medium-sized; CDR3 length: 13; V gene: TRBV29-1; J gene: TRBJ2-7; CDR3 protein: CSVIMGQGYEQYF
clone size: .; CDR3 length: 13; V gene: TRBV10-3; J gene: TRBJ2-2; CDR3 protein: CAISDLGTGELFF
clone size: .; CDR3 length: 14; V gene: TRBV15; J gene: TRBJ1-2; CDR3 protein: CATSRAFAGYGYTF
clone size: .; CDR3 length: 14; V gene: TRBV7-2; J gene: TRBJ2-2; CDR3 protein: CASSLSRDTGELFF
clone size: .; CDR3 length: 16; V gene: TRBV18; J gene: TRBJ2-1; CDR3 protein: CASSPGRDTAYNEQFF
clone size: .; CDR3 length: 13; V gene: TRBV19; J gene: TRBJ2-1; CDR3 protein: CASKWGAYNEQFF
clone size: .; CDR3 length: 16; V gene: TRBV7-9; J gene: TRBJ2-3; CDR3 protein: CASSLNRGTFADTQYF
clone size: .; CDR3 length: 12; V gene: TRBV11-1; J gene: TRBJ2-2; CDR3 protein: CASSRNTGELFF
clone size: medium-sized; CDR3 length: 16; V gene: TRBV11-3; J gene: TRBJ1-1; CDR3 protein: CASSPPGQAMNTEAFF
clone size: .; CDR3 length: 15; V gene: TRBV6-1; J gene: TRBJ1-2; CDR3 protein: CASSEASGGGYGYTF
clone size: .; CDR3 length: 17; V gene: TRBV5-6; J gene: TRBJ2-3; CDR3 protein: CASSLAGAPFITDTQYF
clone size: .; CDR3 length: 16; V gene: TRBV19; J gene: TRBJ2-3; CDR3 protein: CASSMGLAGSTDTQYF
clone size: medium-sized; CDR3 length: 12; V gene: TRBV29-1; J gene: TRBJ2-5; CDR3 protein: CSHEGGPETQYF
clone size: medium-sized; CDR3 length: 14; V gene: TRBV29-1; J gene: TRBJ2-7; CDR3 protein: CSVEGWLGTYEQYF
clone size: .; CDR3 length: 15; V gene: TRBV5-5; J gene: TRBJ1-6; CDR3 protein: CASSLLQGENSPLHF
clone size: .; CDR3 length: 15; V gene: TRBV15; J gene: TRBJ2-1; CDR3 protein: CATSGPEAGYNEQFF
clone size: .; CDR3 length: 15; V gene: TRBV18; J gene: TRBJ2-1; CDR3 protein: CASSPRTGGGDEQFF
clone size: .; CDR3 length: 16; V gene: TRBV6-6; J gene: TRBJ2-5; CDR3 protein: CASIHGLAGFQETQYF
clone size: .; CDR3 length: 14; V gene: TRBV5-4; J gene: TRBJ2-5; CDR3 protein: CASRQGTDQETQYF
clone size: .; CDR3 length: 13; V gene: TRBV13; J gene: TRBJ2-2; CDR3 protein: CASSLPVAGELFF
clone size: .; CDR3 length: 15; V gene: TRBV12-3/TRBV12-4; J gene: TRBJ2-6; CDR3 protein: CASSHSSSGANVLTF
clone size: .; CDR3 length: 14; V gene: TRBV5-6; J gene: TRBJ2-3; CDR3 protein: CASSLTLIGDTQYF
clone size: medium-sized; CDR3 length: 14; V gene: TRBV5-5; J gene: TRBJ2-7; CDR3 protein: CASSPGQGSSEQYF